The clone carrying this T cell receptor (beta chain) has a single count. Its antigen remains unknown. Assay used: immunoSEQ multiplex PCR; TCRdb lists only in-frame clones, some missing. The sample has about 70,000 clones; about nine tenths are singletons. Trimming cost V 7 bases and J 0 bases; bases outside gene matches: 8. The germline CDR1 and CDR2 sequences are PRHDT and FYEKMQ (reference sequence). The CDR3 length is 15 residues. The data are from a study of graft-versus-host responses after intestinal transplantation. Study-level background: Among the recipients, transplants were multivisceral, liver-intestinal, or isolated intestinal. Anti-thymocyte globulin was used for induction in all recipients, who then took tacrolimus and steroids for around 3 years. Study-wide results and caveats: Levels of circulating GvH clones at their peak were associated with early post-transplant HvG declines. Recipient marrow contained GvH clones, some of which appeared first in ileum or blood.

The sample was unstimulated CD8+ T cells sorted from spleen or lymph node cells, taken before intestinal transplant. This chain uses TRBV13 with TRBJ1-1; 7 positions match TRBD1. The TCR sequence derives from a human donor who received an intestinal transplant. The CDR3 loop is CASTERQGLNTEAFF. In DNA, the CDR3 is TGTGCCAGCACCGAGAGACAGGGTTTGAACACTGAAGCTTTCTTT.